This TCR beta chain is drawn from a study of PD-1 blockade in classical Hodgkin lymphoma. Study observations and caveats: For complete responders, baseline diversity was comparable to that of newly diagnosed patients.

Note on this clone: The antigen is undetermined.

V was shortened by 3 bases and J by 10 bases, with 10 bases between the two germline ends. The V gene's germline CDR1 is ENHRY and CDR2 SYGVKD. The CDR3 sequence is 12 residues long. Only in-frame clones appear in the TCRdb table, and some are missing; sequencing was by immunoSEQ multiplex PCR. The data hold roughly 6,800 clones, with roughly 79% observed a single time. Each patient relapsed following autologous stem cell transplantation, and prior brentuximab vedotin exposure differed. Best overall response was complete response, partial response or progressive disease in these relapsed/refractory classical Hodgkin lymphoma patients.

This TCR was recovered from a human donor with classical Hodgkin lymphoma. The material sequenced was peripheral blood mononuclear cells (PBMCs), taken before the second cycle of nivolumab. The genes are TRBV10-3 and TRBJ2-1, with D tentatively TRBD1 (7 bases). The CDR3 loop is CAISEPGGEQFF. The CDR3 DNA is TGTGCCATCAGTGAACCAGGGGGGGAGCAGTTCTTC.